This T cell receptor beta chain was obtained from a study of cytomegalovirus exposure and HLA in healthy donors. Study-level background: Genetic ancestry analysis placed 75% to 85% of the 350 to 500 donors that were genotyped in the Caucasian-associated cluster.

This CDR3 has 17 amino acids. Germline V gives CDR1 SGHNT, CDR2 YYREEE (reference sequence). V was clipped by 0 bases and J by 5 bases; unmatched bases: 8. PCR used 60 Vbeta primers and 13 Jbeta primers. This table comes from immunoSEQ multiplex PCR, and its TCRdb copy is limited to in-frame clones, with some not included. The profile covers about 120,000 clones, with around three quarters appearing a single time and about 2% taken by the ten largest. The chain has TRBV5-4 and TRBJ2-1; 10 bases are a match to TRBD1. Material: PBMCs. The receptor was isolated from a human donor in good health. The CDR3 loop reads CASSLGDRGPFDNEQFF. DNA for the CDR3: TGTGCCAGCAGCTTGGGGGACAGGGGACCTTTCGACAATGAGCAGTTCTTC.